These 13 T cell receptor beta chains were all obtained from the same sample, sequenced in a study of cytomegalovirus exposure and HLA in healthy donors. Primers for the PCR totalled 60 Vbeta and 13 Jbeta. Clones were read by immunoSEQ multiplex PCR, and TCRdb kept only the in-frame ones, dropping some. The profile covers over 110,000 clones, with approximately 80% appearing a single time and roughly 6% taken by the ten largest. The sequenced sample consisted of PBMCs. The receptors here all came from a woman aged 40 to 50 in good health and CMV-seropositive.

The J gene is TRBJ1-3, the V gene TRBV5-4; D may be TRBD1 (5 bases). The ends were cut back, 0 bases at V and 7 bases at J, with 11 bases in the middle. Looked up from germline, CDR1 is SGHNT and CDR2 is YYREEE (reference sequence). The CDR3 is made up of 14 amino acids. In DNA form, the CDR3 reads TGTGCCAGCAGCTTGGATGCCAGGGTGAACACCATATATTTT. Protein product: CASSLDARVNTIYF.

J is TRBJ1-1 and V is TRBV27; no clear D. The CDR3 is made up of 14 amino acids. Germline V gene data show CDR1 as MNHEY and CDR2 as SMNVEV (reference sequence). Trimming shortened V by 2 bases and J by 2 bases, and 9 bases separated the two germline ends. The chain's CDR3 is CASSLQRYNTEAFF. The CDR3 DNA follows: TGTGCCAGCAGTTTACAGCGATACAACACTGAAGCTTTCTTT.

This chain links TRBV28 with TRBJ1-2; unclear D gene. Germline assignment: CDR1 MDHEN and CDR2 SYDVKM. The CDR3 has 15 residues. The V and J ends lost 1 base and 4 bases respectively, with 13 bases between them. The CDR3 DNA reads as TGTGCCAGCAGTTTATTCCCGGCCACGGGCTATGGCTACACCTTC. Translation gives CASSLFPATGYGYTF.

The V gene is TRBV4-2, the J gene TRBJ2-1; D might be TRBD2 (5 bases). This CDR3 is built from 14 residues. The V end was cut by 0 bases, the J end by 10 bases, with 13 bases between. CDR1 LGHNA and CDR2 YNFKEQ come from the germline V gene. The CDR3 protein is CASSQDGSLREQFF. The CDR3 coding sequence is TGTGCCAGCAGCCAAGATGGGAGCCTACGCGAGCAGTTCTTC.

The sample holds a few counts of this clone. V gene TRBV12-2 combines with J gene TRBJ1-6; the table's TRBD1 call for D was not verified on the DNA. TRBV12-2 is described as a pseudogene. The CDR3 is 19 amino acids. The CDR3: CASRIGEDRGLGYDSPLHF. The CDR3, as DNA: TGTGCAAGTCGCATAGGGGAAGACAGGGGTTTGGGGTATGACTCACCCCTCCACTTT.

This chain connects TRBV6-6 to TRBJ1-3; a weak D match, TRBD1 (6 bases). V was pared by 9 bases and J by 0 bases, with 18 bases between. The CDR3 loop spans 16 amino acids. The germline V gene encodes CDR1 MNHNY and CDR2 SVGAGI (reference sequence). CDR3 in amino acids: CASSAQGPRSGNTIYF. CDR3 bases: TGTGCCAGTTCCGCCCAGGGGCCGCGCTCTGGAAACACCATATATTTT.

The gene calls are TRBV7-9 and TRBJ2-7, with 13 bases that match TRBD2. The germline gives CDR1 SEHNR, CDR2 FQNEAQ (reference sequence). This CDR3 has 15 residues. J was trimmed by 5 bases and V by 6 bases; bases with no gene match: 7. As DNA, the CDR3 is TGTGCCAGCAGTTCCGGGACTAGCGGGACCAACGAGCAGTACTTC. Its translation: CASSSGTSGTNEQYF.

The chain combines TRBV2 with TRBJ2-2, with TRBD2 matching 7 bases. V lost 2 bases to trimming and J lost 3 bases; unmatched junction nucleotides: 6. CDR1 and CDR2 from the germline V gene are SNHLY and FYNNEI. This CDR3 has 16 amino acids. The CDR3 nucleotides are TGTGCCAGCAGTGAAATGGGGACTACCCACACCGGGGAGCTGTTTTTT. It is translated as CASSEMGTTHTGELFF.

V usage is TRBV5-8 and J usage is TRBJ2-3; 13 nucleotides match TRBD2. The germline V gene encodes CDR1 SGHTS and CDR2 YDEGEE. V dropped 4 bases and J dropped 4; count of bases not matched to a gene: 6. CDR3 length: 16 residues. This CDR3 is CASSLGLAGVADTQYF. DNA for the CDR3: TGTGCCAGCAGCCTCGGACTAGCGGGAGTGGCAGATACGCAGTATTTT.

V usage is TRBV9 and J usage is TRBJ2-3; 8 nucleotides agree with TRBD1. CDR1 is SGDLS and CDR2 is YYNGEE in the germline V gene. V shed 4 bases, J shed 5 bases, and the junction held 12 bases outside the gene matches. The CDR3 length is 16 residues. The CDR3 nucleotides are TGTGCCAGCAGCCCCGGGACAGGTCTTATCGTAGATACGCAGTATTTT. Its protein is CASSPGTGLIVDTQYF.

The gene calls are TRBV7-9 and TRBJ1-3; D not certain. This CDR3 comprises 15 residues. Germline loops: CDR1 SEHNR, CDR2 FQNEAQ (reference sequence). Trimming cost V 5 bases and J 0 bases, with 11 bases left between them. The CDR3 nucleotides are TGTGCCAGCAGCCCATCCCAACTCTCTGGAAACACCATATATTTT. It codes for CASSPSQLSGNTIYF.

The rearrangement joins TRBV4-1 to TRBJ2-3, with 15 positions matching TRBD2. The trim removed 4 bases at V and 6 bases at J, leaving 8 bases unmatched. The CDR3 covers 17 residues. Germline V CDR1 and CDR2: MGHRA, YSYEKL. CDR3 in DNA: TGCGCCAGCAGCCCCCGAGGACTAGCGGGAGGGACCGATACGCAGTATTTT. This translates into CASSPRGLAGGTDTQYF.

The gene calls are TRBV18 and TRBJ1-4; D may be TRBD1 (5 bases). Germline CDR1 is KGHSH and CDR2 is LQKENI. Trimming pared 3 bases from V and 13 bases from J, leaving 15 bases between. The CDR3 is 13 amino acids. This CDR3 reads CASSPPGGVGLFF. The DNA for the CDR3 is TGTGCCAGCTCACCCCCGGGGGGGGTTGGACTGTTTTTT.